This T cell receptor (beta chain) was sequenced for a study of shared clonotypes between healthy human individuals. Study in general: Donors had three CD4 naive, three CD4 memory, two CD8 naive and one CD8 memory plate apiece. General study points: Memory subsets generally showed lower estimated richness than naive subsets. Exclusively blood specimens were collected; tissue repertoires likely differ. Rarefaction revealed incomplete sorted-subset sequencing despite large depth.

Comments on this clone: Antigen unknown.

Trimming cost V 2 bases and J 10 bases, with 16 bases left between them. CDR3 length equals 14 residues. Per germline, CDR1 SGHAT and CDR2 FQNNGV. Assay: immunoSEQ multiplex PCR; the TCRdb copy retains only in-frame clones and omits some. The data contain 2.5 million or so clones, 90% to 95% of them singletons. V is TRBV11-2 and J is TRBJ2-3, with unresolved D. The sequence came from a man aged 18 to 30 in good health. The specimen was naive CD4+ T cells sorted from blood. Subset reported: CD45RA+ positively selected. This CDR3 is CASSLQDGVWAQYF. The CDR3 coding sequence is TGTGCCAGCAGCTTACAGGATGGGGTTTGGGCGCAGTATTTT.